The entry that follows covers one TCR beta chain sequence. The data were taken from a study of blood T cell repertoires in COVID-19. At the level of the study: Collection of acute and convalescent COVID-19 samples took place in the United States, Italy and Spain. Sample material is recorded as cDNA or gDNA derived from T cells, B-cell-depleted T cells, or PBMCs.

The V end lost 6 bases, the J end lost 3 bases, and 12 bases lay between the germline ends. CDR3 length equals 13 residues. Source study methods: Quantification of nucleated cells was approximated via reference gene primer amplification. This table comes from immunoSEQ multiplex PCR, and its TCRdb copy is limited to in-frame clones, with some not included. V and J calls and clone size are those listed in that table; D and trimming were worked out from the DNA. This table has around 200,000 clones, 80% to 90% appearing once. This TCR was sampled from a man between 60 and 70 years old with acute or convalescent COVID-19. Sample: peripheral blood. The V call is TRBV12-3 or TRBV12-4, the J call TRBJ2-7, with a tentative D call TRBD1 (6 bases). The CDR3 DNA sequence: TGTGCCAGCAGATCGGGACACCGCTACGAGCAGTACTTC. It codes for CASRSGHRYEQYF.